The text below deals with one T cell receptor beta chain. In each case, RNA was isolated and then reverse transcribed into cDNA as the sequencing template. Repertoires were generated with immunoSEQ multiplex PCR, while TCRdb's copy carries only in-frame clones and drops some. The sample consists of 90,000 to 100,000 clones, about 40% of them appearing once. The CDR3 runs to 12 residues. Germline V gives CDR1 SQVTM, CDR2 ANQGSEA. The V gene lost 4 bases and the J gene lost 2 bases, with 8 bases spanning the gap. Both CD4+ and CD8+ T cells were separated by sorting PBMCs. The data were taken from a study of CD8+ T cells in alopecia areata.

Sequencing was done on a sample of CD4+ T cells sorted from blood. The receptor was isolated from a human donor with alopecia areata. The chain combines TRBV29-1 with TRBJ1-1; no clear D gene. This CDR3 reads CSVARGNTEAFF. In DNA form, the CDR3 reads TGCAGCGTTGCTCGGGGTAACACTGAAGCTTTCTTT. Combining the CDR3 with reference TRBV29-1 and TRBJ1-1 gives the whole variable domain SAVISQKPSRDICQRGTSLTIQCQVDSQVTMMFWYRQQPGQSLTLIATANQGSEATYESGFVIDKFPISRPNLTFSTLTVSNMSPEDSSIYLCSVARGNTEAFFGQGTRLTVV.